These 16 T cell receptor beta chains share one sample of origin, sequenced in a study of blood T cell repertoires in COVID-19. Clones were read by immunoSEQ multiplex PCR, and TCRdb kept only the in-frame ones, dropping some. This table holds roughly 310,000 clones, around nine tenths found once. Sequenced material: PBMCs or T cells enriched from blood (not recorded which). The receptors stem from a woman between 40 and 55 years old who had recovered from COVID-19.

The chain employs TRBV19 and TRBJ2-5, with a possible D match to TRBD2 (5 bases). Per germline, CDR1 LNHDA and CDR2 SQIVND (reference sequence). The CDR3 covers 16 residues. The V gene lost 7 bases and the J gene lost 5 bases, with 23 bases spanning the gap. CDR3 residues: CASNKGGGTLGETQYF. The DNA for the CDR3 is TGTGCCAGTAATAAGGGCGGAGGCACGTTAGGGGAGACCCAGTACTTC.

This chain links TRBV12-3 or TRBV12-4 with TRBJ1-6; D is undetermined. Trimming shortened V by 0 bases and J by 9 bases, and 6 bases separated the two germline ends. The CDR3 runs 13 residues. The CDR3 DNA sequence: TGTGCCAGCAGTTTAGCGGAGTTTTCACCCCTCCACTTT. Its protein product is CASSLAEFSPLHF.

This clone was recorded once. The chain couples TRBV9 to TRBJ2-1; TRBD2 matches 8 bases. Germline values: CDR1 SGDLS, CDR2 YYNGEE. The CDR3 is made up of 17 amino acids. Trimming removed 4 bases from V and 5 bases from J; junction bases left unmatched: 14. The CDR3 region is CASSTPRDSGIDNEQFF. The CDR3 DNA sequence: TGTGCCAGCAGCACCCCCCGTGATAGCGGGATCGACAATGAGCAGTTCTTC.

The rearrangement links TRBV21-1 to TRBJ1-4. TRBV21-1 is noted as a pseudogene. The CDR3 has 14 amino acids. Here the CDR3 reads CASSREALPEKLFF. The CDR3 DNA is TGTGCCAGCAGCAGGGAGGCCCTTCCCGAAAAACTGTTTTTT.

V and J are TRBV28 and TRBJ1-2, with TRBD1 as a possible D gene (6 bases). This CDR3 region has 13 residues. From germline, CDR1 is MDHEN and CDR2 SYDVKM. V was cut by 10 bases and J by 8 bases, with 20 bases left in between. The CDR3 protein is CANQDRRQGGYTF. Here the CDR3 DNA reads TGTGCCAACCAAGACAGGAGGCAGGGGGGCTACACCTTC.

The chain links TRBV7-2 to TRBJ2-3; D might be TRBD2 (5 bases). Trimming took 8 bases from V and 2 from J, leaving 17 bases between them. In germline, CDR1 is SGHTA, CDR2 FQGNSA. The CDR3 extends over 15 amino acids. The CDR3 DNA is TGTGCCAGCTCCCCTTCTCGGGATTACACAGATACGCAGTATTTT. Residues: CASSPSRDYTDTQYF.

The genes are TRBV7-2 and TRBJ2-1; 7 nucleotides align to TRBD2. Germline CDR1 reads SGHTA; CDR2 reads FQGNSA. The V segment lost 5 bases and the J segment 9 bases; nucleotides outside the gene matches: 16. The CDR3 consists of 16 residues. This chain's CDR3 is CASSPRGAGTQGEQFF. The DNA for the CDR3 is TGTGCCAGCAGCCCCAGAGGAGCGGGGACCCAAGGTGAGCAGTTCTTC.

V and J are TRBV13 and TRBJ2-7; 8 bases are shared with TRBD2. Germline assignment: CDR1 PRHDT and CDR2 FYEKMQ (reference sequence). Trimming at V came to 1 base and at J to 6 bases, leaving 5 bases not matched to a gene. The CDR3 has 14 residues. This CDR3 is CASSLEVAGSEQYF. In DNA form, the CDR3 reads TGTGCCAGCAGCTTAGAGGTAGCGGGAAGCGAGCAGTACTTC.

V is TRBV7-6 and J is TRBJ2-2; TRBD2 is a possible D gene (5 bases). From germline, CDR1 is SGHVS and CDR2 FNYEAQ. CDR3 length equals 13 residues. Written as DNA, the CDR3 is TGTGCAGGTTCGGGGTTGGGAACCGGGGAGCTGTTTTTT. Translation: CAGSGLGTGELFF.

The chain is built from TRBV9 and TRBJ2-3; 7 nucleotides line up with TRBD1. Germline values: CDR1 SGDLS, CDR2 YYNGEE. The V and J ends lost 4 bases and 0 bases, in that order; junction bases with no gene match: 8. This CDR3 is 16 amino acids long. The CDR3 region is CASSYPVGQSTDTQYF. DNA of the CDR3: TGTGCCAGCAGCTACCCCGTGGGACAGAGCACAGATACGCAGTATTTT. The full variable domain, in which reference TRBV9 and TRBJ2-3 provide the parts outside the CDR3, is DSGVTQTPKHLITATGQRVTLRCSPRSGDLSVYWYQQSLDQGLQFLIQYYNGEERAKGNILERFSAQQFPDLHSELNLSSLELGDSALYFCASSYPVGQSTDTQYFGPGTRLTVL.

V usage is TRBV25-1 and J usage is TRBJ2-7; possible D gene TRBD1, 5 bases. This CDR3 region has 14 residues. CDR1 and CDR2 (germline): MGHDK, SYGVNS. The V and J ends lost 1 base and 1 base respectively, with 8 bases between them. The CDR3 coding sequence is TGTGCCAGCAGTGAATTTGGACAATCCTACGAGCAGTACTTC. Its translation: CASSEFGQSYEQYF.

The chain links TRBV20-1 to TRBJ1-1, with TRBD1 as a possible D gene (5 bases). V was shortened by 3 bases and J by 8 bases, with 13 bases between the two germline ends. The CDR3 is 12 amino acids. CDR1 DFQATT and CDR2 SNEGSKA come from the germline V gene (reference sequence). CDR3 bases: TGCAGTGCTAGTCAAGGGGCCTGGGAAGCTTTCTTT. It is translated as CSASQGAWEAFF.

The chain employs TRBV30 and TRBJ2-7; TRBD2 agrees at 10 bases. The CDR3 has 21 amino acids. Looked up from germline, CDR1 is GTSNPN and CDR2 is SVGIG (reference sequence). V was clipped by 2 bases and J by 2 bases; unmatched bases: 24. CDR3 nucleotides: TGTGCCTGGAGTCCCACTCTTCCCGGACTAGCGGCCCGCCCGCTCACCTACGAGCAGTACTTC. Encoded protein: CAWSPTLPGLAARPLTYEQYF. The variable domain in full, completed from reference TRBV30 and TRBJ2-7, reads SQTIHQWPATLVQPVGSPLSLECTVEGTSNPNLYWYRQAAGRGLQLLFYSVGIGQISSEVPQNLSASRPQDRQFILSSKKLLLSDSGFYLCAWSPTLPGLAARPLTYEQYFGPGTRLTVT.

This chain uses TRBV7-3 with TRBJ2-2; 10 bases are shared with TRBD2. The CDR3 consists of 15 residues. The junction had 6 bases not matched to a gene; V was cut back by 4 bases and J by 7 bases. Germline V gives CDR1 SGHTA, CDR2 FQGTGA. The CDR3 coding sequence is TGTGCCAGCAGCTCTAGCGGGAGTAGTGGCGGGGAGCTGTTTTTT. Protein sequence: CASSSSGSSGGELFF.

The chain links TRBV29-1 to TRBJ1-2, with D hard to call. Germline V lookup: CDR1 SQVTM, CDR2 ANQGSEA. The length of the CDR3 is 15 residues. V was trimmed by 3 bases and J by 5 bases, leaving 19 bases between them. The CDR3 loop is CSVDLTLGRDYGYTF. The DNA for the CDR3 is TGCAGCGTTGATCTTACCCTAGGGAGGGATTATGGCTACACCTTC.

The chain uses TRBV5-4 and TRBJ2-1; 8 bases match TRBD2. In germline, CDR1 is SGHNT, CDR2 YYREEE (reference sequence). There are 13 residues in the CDR3. Losses at the gene ends were 1 base for V and 7 bases for J; bases not matched to a gene: 1. The CDR3 region is CASSLSGGNEQFF. The CDR3 bases are TGTGCCAGCAGCTTGTCGGGGGGGAATGAGCAGTTCTTC.